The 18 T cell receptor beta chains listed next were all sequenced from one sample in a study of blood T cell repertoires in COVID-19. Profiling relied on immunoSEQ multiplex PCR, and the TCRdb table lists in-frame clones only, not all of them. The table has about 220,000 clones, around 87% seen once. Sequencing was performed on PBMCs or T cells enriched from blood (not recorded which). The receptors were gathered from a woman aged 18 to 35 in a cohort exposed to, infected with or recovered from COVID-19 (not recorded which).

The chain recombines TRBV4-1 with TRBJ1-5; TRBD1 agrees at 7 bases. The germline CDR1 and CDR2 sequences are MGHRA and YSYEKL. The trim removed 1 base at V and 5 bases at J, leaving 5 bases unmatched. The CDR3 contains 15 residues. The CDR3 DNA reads TGCGCCAGCAGCCAAGTCCGAGACAGGGATCAGCCCCAGCATTTT. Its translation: CASSQVRDRDQPQHF.

CDR3 DNA sequence: TGTGCCAGCAGCCCATGGACAGGGAACACTGAAGCTTTCTTT. Translating gives CASSPWTGNTEAFF. The rearrangement uses TRBV9 and TRBJ1-1; 7 bases are shared with TRBD1. The V segment lost 4 bases and the J segment 1 base; nucleotides outside the gene matches: 4. This CDR3 contains 14 residues. CDR1 and CDR2 from the germline V gene are SGDLS and YYNGEE.

In DNA form, the CDR3 reads TGTGCCACCAGTGATTCCCGGACTAGCGGGGATACGCAGTATTTT. It codes for CATSDSRTSGDTQYF. This chain uses TRBV24-1 with TRBJ2-3, with 11 bases identical to TRBD2. The CDR3 has 15 amino acids. Germline CDR1 is KGHDR and CDR2 is SFDVKD. With V trimmed by 2 bases and J by 6 bases, 3 bases remained unmatched.

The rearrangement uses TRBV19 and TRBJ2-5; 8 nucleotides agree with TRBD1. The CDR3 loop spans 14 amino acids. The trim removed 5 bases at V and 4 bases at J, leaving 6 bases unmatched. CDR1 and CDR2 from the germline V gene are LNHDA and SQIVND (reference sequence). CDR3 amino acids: CASSGQGGRETQYF. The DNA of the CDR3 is TGTGCCAGTAGTGGACAGGGCGGTAGAGAGACCCAGTACTTC. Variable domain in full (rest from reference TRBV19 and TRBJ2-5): DGGITQSPKYLFRKEGQNVTLSCEQNLNHDAMYWYRQDPGQGLRLIYYSQIVNDFQKGDIAEGYSVSREKKESFPLTVTSAQKNPTAFYLCASSGQGGRETQYFGPGTRLLVL.

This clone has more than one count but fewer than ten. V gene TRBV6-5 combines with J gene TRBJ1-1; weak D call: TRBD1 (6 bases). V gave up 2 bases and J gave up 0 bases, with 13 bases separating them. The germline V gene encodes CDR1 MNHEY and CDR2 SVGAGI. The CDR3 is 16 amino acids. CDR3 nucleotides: TGTGCCAGCAGTTACCCCCACACAGGGATGAACACTGAAGCTTTCTTT. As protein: CASSYPHTGMNTEAFF.

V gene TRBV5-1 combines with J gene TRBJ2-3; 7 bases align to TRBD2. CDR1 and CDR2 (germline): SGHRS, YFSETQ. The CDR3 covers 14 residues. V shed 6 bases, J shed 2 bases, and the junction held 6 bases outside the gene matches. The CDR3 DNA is TGCGCCAGCAATCGGGCGGGAGCCACAGATACGCAGTATTTT. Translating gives CASNRAGATDTQYF.

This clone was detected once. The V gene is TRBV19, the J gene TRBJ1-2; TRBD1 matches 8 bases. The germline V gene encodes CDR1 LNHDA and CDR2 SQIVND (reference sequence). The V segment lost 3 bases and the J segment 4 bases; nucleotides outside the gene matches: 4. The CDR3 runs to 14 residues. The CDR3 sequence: CASSIRTGSYGYTF. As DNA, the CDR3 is TGTGCCAGTAGTATTAGGACAGGGTCCTATGGCTACACCTTC.

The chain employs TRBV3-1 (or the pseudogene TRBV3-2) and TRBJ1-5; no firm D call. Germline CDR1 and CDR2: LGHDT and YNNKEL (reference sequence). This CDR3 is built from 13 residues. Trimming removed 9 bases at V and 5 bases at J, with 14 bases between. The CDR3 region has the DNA TGTGCCAGTAGTCGTCAGGTTGATCAGCCCCAGCATTTT. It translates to CASSRQVDQPQHF.

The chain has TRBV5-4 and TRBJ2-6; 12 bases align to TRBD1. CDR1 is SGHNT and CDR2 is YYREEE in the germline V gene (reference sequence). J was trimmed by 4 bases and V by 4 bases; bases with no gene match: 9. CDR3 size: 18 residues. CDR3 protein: CASSNPGQGASGANVLTF. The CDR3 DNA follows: TGTGCCAGCAGCAATCCGGGACAGGGGGCTTCCGGGGCCAACGTCCTGACTTTC.

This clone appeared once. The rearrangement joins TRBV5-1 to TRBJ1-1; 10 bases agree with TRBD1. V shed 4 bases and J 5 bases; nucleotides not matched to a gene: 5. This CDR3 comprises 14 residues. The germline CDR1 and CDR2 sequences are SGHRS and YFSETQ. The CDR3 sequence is CASSIPGQGTEAFF. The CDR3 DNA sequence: TGCGCCAGCAGCATTCCGGGACAGGGGACTGAAGCTTTCTTT.

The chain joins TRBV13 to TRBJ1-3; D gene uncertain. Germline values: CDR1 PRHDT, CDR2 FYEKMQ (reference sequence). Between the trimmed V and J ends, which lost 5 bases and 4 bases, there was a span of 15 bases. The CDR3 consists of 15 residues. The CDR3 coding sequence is TGTGCCAGCAGCATCGGGAAGGCGAGAGGAAACACCATATATTTT. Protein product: CASSIGKARGNTIYF.

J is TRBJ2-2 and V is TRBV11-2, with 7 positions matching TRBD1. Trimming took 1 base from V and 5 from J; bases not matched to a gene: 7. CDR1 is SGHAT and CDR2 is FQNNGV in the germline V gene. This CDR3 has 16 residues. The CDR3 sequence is CASSLASDRRTGELFF. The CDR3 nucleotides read TGTGCCAGCAGCTTAGCTTCGGACAGGCGGACCGGGGAGCTGTTTTTT.

CDR3 region: CASSDALGDEKLFF. The CDR3 DNA is TGTGCCAGCAGCGATGCACTGGGAGATGAAAAACTGTTTTTT. The genes are TRBV9 and TRBJ1-4; D ambiguous. The CDR3 runs to 14 residues. CDR1 is SGDLS and CDR2 is YYNGEE in the germline V gene. V was trimmed by 3 bases and J by 6 bases, leaving 12 bases between them.

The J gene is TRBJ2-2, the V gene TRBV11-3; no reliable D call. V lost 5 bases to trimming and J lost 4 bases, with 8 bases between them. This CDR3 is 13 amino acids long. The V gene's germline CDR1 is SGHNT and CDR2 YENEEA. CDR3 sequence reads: CASSPISTGELFF. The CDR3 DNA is TGTGCCAGCAGCCCTATATCCACCGGGGAGCTGTTTTTT. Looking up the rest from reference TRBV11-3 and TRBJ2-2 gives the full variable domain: EAGVVQSPRYKIIEKKQPVAFWCNPISGHNTLYWYLQNLGQGPELLIRYENEEAVDDSQLPKDRFSAERLKGVDSTLKIQPAELGDSAVYLCASSPISTGELFFGEGSRLTVL.

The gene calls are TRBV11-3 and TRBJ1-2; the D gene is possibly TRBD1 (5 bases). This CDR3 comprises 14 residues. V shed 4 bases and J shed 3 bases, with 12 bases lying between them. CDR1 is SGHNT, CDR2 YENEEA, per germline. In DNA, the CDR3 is TGTGCCAGCAGCTCAGGAGGAGGGGACTATGGCTACACCTTC. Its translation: CASSSGGGDYGYTF.

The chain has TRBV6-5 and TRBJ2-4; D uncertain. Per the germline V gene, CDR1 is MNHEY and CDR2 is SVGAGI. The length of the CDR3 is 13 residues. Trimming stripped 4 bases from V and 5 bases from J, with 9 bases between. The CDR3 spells CASSSRVENIQYF. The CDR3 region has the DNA TGTGCCAGCAGTTCCCGGGTCGAAAACATTCAGTACTTC.

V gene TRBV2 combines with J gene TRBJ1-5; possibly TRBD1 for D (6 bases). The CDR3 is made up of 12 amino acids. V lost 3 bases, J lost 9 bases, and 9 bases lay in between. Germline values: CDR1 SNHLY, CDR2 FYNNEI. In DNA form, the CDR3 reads TGTGCCAGCAGTGACAGGGGCGGGCCCCAGCATTTT. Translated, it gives CASSDRGGPQHF.

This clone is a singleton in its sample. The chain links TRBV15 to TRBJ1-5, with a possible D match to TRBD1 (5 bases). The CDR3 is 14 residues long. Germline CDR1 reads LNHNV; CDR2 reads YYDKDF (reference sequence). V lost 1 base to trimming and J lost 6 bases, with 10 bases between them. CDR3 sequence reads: CATSRATGPQPQHF. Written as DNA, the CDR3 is TGTGCCACCAGCAGAGCCACAGGCCCTCAGCCCCAGCATTTT.